Reported below is one T cell receptor beta chain. Antigen specificity is unknown. The data were obtained in a study of shared clonotypes between healthy human individuals. Study at large: Per donor, CD8 memory used one plate, CD8 naive used two, CD4 memory used three and CD4 naive used three. General study points: Across a handful of donors, naive CD4 shared around 5.1%, naive CD8 3% to 3.5%, memory CD4 roughly 2.4%, memory CD8 under 0.5%. Naive subsets generally exceeded memory subsets in estimated richness.

From germline, CDR1 is ENHRY and CDR2 SYGVKD. The CDR3 runs 15 residues. V lost 3 bases to trimming and J lost 4 bases, with 15 bases between them. Authors' methods: Junction-only sequences without quality scores were provided by ImmunoSEQ, so filtering was different. Clones were sequenced by immunoSEQ multiplex PCR, and TCRdb holds only the in-frame ones, with some missing. For V, J and clone size, that table is used; D and trimming come from the DNA. Seen here are 2 million to 3 million clones, roughly nine tenths observed once, and the top ten hold around 0.14%. This clonotype originated in a man between 18 and 35 years old in good health. This chain joins TRBV10-3 and TRBJ1-2; D is undetermined. The sequenced sample consisted of naive CD4+ T cells sorted from blood. The subset denotes: CD45RA+ positively selected. CDR3 in amino acids: CAISDGVMGIYGYTF. CDR3 bases: TGTGCCATCAGTGATGGTGTGATGGGGATCTATGGCTACACCTTC.